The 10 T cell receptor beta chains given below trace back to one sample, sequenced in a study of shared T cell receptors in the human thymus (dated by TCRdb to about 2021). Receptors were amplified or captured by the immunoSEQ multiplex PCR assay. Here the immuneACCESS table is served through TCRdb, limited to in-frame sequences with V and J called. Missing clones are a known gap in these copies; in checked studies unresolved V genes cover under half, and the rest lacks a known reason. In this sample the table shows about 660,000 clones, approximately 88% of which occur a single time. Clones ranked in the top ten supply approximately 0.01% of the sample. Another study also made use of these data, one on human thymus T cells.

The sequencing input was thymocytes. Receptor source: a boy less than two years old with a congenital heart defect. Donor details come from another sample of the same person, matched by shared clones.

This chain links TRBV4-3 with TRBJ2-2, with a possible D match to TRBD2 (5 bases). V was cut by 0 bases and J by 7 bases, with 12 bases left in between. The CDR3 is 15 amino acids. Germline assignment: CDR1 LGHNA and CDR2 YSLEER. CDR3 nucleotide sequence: TGCGCCAGCAGCCAAGATGATGAAGAGGGCGGGGAGCTGTTTTTT. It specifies CASSQDDEEGGELFF.

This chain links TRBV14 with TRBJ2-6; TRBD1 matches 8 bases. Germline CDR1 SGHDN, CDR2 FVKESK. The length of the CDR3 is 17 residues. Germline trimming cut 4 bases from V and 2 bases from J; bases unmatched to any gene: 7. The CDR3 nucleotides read TGTGCCAGCAGCCGGACAGGGACCAGGACTGGGGCCAACGTCCTGACTTTC. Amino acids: CASSRTGTRTGANVLTF.

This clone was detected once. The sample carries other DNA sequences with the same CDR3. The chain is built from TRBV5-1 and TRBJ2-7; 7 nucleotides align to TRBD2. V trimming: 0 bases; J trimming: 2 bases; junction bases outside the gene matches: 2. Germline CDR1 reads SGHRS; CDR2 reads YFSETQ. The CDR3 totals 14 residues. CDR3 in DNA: TGCGCCAGCAGCTTGGGCGGGAGAACCTACGAGCAGTACTTC. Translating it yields CASSLGGRTYEQYF.

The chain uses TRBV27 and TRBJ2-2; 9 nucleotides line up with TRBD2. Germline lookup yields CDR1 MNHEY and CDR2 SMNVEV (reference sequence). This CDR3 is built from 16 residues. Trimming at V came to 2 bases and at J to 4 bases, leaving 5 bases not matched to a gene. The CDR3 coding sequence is TGTGCCAGCAGTTTAGTTAGCGGGAGCAGCACCGGGGAGCTGTTTTTT. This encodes CASSLVSGSSTGELFF.

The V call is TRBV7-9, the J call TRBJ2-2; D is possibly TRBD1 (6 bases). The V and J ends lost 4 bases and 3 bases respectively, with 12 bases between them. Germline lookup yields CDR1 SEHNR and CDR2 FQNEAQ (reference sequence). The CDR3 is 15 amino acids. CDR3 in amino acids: CASSSRDTHTGELFF. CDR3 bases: TGTGCCAGCAGCTCCCGGGACACGCACACCGGGGAGCTGTTTTTT.

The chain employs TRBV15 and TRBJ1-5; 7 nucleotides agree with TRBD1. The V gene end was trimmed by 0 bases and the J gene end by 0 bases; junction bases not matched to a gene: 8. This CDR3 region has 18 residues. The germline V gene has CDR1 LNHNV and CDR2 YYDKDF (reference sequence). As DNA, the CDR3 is TGTGCCACCAGCAGAGAAGGGGGCAGGGCGTATAGCAATCAGCCCCAGCATTTT. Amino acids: CATSREGGRAYSNQPQHF.

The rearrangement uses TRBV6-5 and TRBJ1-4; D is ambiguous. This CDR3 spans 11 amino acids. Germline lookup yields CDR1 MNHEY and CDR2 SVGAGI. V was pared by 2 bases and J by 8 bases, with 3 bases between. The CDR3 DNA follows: TGTGCCAGCAGTTACGGCGAAAAACTGTTTTTT. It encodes CASSYGEKLFF.

The CDR3 here is CASSLAGLAGATPGGSGGYEQYF. DNA for the CDR3: TGCGCCAGCAGCTTGGCCGGGCTAGCGGGAGCAACCCCCGGGGGGTCGGGCGGCTACGAGCAGTACTTC. The chain recombines TRBV5-1 with TRBJ2-7; 10 bases map to TRBD2. V trimming: 0 bases; J trimming: 3 bases; junction bases outside the gene matches: 27. In germline, CDR1 is SGHRS, CDR2 YFSETQ. This CDR3 region has 23 residues.

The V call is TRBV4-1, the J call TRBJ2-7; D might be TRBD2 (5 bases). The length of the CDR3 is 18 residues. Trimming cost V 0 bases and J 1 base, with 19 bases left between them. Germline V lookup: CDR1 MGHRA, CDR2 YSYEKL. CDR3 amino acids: CASSQDPAGAGLSYEQYF. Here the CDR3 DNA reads TGCGCCAGCAGCCAAGATCCAGCAGGTGCGGGCCTTTCCTACGAGCAGTACTTC.

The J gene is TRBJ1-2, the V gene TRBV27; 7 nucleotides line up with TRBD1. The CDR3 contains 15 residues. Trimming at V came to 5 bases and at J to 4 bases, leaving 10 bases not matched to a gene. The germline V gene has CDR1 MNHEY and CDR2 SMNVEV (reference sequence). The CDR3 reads CASSPRQGNVYGYTF. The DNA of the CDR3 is TGTGCCAGCAGTCCCCGACAGGGCAACGTCTATGGCTACACCTTC.